The 22 T cell receptor beta chains presented below share a single source sample, sequenced in a study of blood T cell repertoires in COVID-19. Measured with immunoSEQ multiplex PCR; TCRdb has only the in-frame clones, and not every one. The table has 150,000 or so clones, over 75% seen once. Material for sequencing was peripheral blood. Source of these receptors: a young man with COVID-19, enrolled during active disease.

The CDR3 loop is CASSTTGTNYGYTF. Here the CDR3 DNA reads TGTGCCAGTAGTACGACAGGTACTAACTATGGCTACACCTTC. The chain links TRBV19 to TRBJ1-2; a possible D gene is TRBD1 (6 bases). The V gene lost 4 bases and the J gene lost 0 bases, with 9 bases spanning the gap. The germline V gene has CDR1 LNHDA and CDR2 SQIVND (reference sequence). The CDR3 sequence is 14 residues long.

About this clone itself: The junction differs from germline at one of its ends, possibly a read error. DNA for the CDR3: TGTGCCGGCAGTTTCGTGGGCGCTCTAAACTATGGCTACACCTTC. It translates to CAGSFVGALNYGYTF. The chain links TRBV28 to TRBJ1-2, with no clear D. The CDR3 is 15 residues long. CDR1 is MDHEN, CDR2 SYDVKM, per germline.

The chain links TRBV5-6 to TRBJ2-7, with TRBD2 as a possible D gene (5 bases). Germline values: CDR1 SGHDT, CDR2 YYEEEE. V gave up 3 bases and J gave up 3 bases, with 7 bases separating them. This CDR3 has 12 amino acids. The CDR3 DNA follows: TGTGCCAGCAGCTCGGGGTTCTACGAGCAGTACTTC. Its translation: CASSSGFYEQYF.

The chain employs TRBV28 and TRBJ1-4; D is unresolved. Between the trimmed V and J ends, which lost 2 bases and 4 bases, there was a span of 5 bases. This CDR3 spans 13 amino acids. CDR1 is MDHEN, CDR2 SYDVKM, per germline. CDR3 sequence (DNA): TGTGCCAGCAGTTTAGTCAGTAATGAAAAACTGTTTTTT. This translates into CASSLVSNEKLFF.

This chain joins TRBV2 and TRBJ2-1; weak D call: TRBD2 (5 bases). V was shortened by 7 bases and J by 7 bases, with 14 bases between the two germline ends. CDR1 and CDR2 from the germline V gene are SNHLY and FYNNEI. The CDR3 runs to 13 residues. CDR3 sequence: CASTPSSVNEQFF. CDR3 DNA: TGTGCCAGCACTCCCAGTAGCGTAAATGAGCAGTTCTTC.

V gene TRBV29-1 combines with J gene TRBJ2-7, with TRBD1 matching 11 bases. V dropped 0 bases and J dropped 3; count of bases not matched to a gene: 7. The CDR3 is made up of 16 amino acids. Germline V gene sequence: CDR1 SQVTM, CDR2 ANQGSEA. CDR3 DNA sequence: TGCAGCGTTGAAGATTTCGCCGGGACAGGGGGCTACGAGCAGTACTTC. It specifies CSVEDFAGTGGYEQYF.

The chain employs TRBV29-1 and TRBJ2-1; 9 bases line up with TRBD2. Trimming took 6 bases from V and 10 from J; bases not matched to a gene: 13. The germline V gene has CDR1 SQVTM and CDR2 ANQGSEA. The CDR3 has 14 residues. The CDR3 region is CSVPGLADVVEQFF. Here the CDR3 DNA reads TGCAGCGTGCCGGGACTAGCCGATGTTGTAGAGCAGTTCTTC.

The J gene is TRBJ2-7, the V gene TRBV19; 8 bases match TRBD1. The CDR3 has 14 amino acids. Trimming removed 6 bases from V and 3 bases from J; junction bases left unmatched: 7. CDR1 LNHDA and CDR2 SQIVND come from the germline V gene (reference sequence). The CDR3 reads CASRYGTGGYEQYF. The DNA of the CDR3 is TGTGCCAGTAGGTACGGGACAGGCGGCTACGAGCAGTACTTC.

V gene TRBV9 combines with J gene TRBJ2-1; possible D gene TRBD2, 6 bases. CDR3 size: 15 residues. Per the germline V gene, CDR1 is SGDLS and CDR2 is YYNGEE. V was pared by 7 bases and J by 3 bases, with 17 bases between. This CDR3 is CASGPSAENYNEQFF. As DNA, the CDR3 is TGTGCCAGCGGCCCTAGCGCCGAGAACTACAATGAGCAGTTCTTC.

The chain couples TRBV13 to TRBJ1-1, with TRBD1 matching 7 bases. Germline V gene sequence: CDR1 PRHDT, CDR2 FYEKMQ (reference sequence). This CDR3 is built from 14 residues. The ends lost 5 bases at V and 7 bases at J; junction bases unmatched: 10. As DNA, the CDR3 is TGTGCCAGCAGCCTTCCCCCGGGACAGCGTGAAGCTTTCTTT. It specifies CASSLPPGQREAFF.

The chain uses TRBV4-3 and TRBJ1-6, with 8 positions matching TRBD1. V gave up 0 bases and J gave up 9 bases; unmatched junction bases: 4. Germline loops: CDR1 LGHNA, CDR2 YSLEER. This CDR3 contains 15 residues. The CDR3 here is CASSQDGTGSSPLHF. Written as DNA, the CDR3 is TGCGCCAGCAGCCAAGATGGGACAGGATCTTCACCCCTCCACTTT.

The chain combines TRBV5-4 with TRBJ2-7, with 7 bases aligning to TRBD2. Germline V gene data show CDR1 as SGHNT and CDR2 as YYREEE (reference sequence). V trimming: 4 bases; J trimming: 2 bases; junction bases outside the gene matches: 9. The CDR3 contains 15 residues. The CDR3 loop is CASSQAASGPYEQYF. CDR3 nucleotides: TGTGCCAGCAGCCAGGCGGCTAGCGGACCCTACGAGCAGTACTTC.

The genes are TRBV3-1 (or the pseudogene TRBV3-2) and TRBJ1-1, with TRBD1 matching 8 bases. Germline V gene data show CDR1 as LGHDT and CDR2 as YNNKEL (reference sequence). The CDR3 has 15 residues. The trim removed 0 bases at V and 5 bases at J, leaving 5 bases unmatched. The CDR3 sequence: CASSQDRTGRTEAFF. CDR3 coding DNA: TGTGCCAGCAGCCAAGATAGGACAGGGAGAACTGAAGCTTTCTTT.

The J gene is TRBJ2-2, the V gene TRBV6-5; 8 bases fit TRBD1. CDR1 is MNHEY, CDR2 SVGAGI, per germline. Trimming at V came to 10 bases and at J to 3 bases, leaving 7 bases not matched to a gene. This CDR3 comprises 14 residues. DNA for the CDR3: TGTGCCACCCAAGACAGGGGCGACACCGGGGAGCTGTTTTTT. This translates into CATQDRGDTGELFF.

The chain carries TRBV24-1 and TRBJ2-3; 10 bases align to TRBD2. This CDR3 contains 18 residues. CDR1 is KGHDR, CDR2 SFDVKD, per germline. Trimming cost V 7 bases and J 3 bases; bases outside gene matches: 15. CDR3 bases: TGTGCCACCAGCTCATCTGGAAGGGCTAGCGGGAGAACAGATACGCAGTATTTT. Amino acid sequence: CATSSSGRASGRTDTQYF.

This clone was observed a single time. This chain connects TRBV10-3 to TRBJ2-1; TRBD2 agrees at 7 bases. The V segment lost 3 bases and the J segment 9 bases; nucleotides outside the gene matches: 8. CDR1 is ENHRY, CDR2 SYGVKD, per germline. The CDR3 is 14 residues long. The CDR3 region has the DNA TGTGCCATCAGTGAACTGGCGGGAGATGGTGAGCAGTTCTTC. As protein: CAISELAGDGEQFF.

The rearrangement links TRBV6-6 to TRBJ2-7; D is uncertain. V lost 3 bases, J lost 0 bases, and 9 bases lay in between. CDR1 and CDR2 from the germline V gene are MNHNY and SVGAGI (reference sequence). This CDR3 has 14 amino acids. CDR3 protein: CASSYRHPSYEQYF. The CDR3 DNA reads as TGTGCCAGCAGTTATAGACATCCCTCCTACGAGCAGTACTTC.

This chain links TRBV6-5 with TRBJ2-3; 8 positions match TRBD2. CDR3 size: 15 residues. Germline CDR1 MNHEY, CDR2 SVGAGI. The V gene end was trimmed by 4 bases and the J gene end by 7 bases; junction bases not matched to a gene: 10. The CDR3 DNA reads as TGTGCCAGCAGTTTTTCAAGAGCGGGAGCCTATACGCAGTATTTT. Protein sequence: CASSFSRAGAYTQYF.

The chain carries TRBV13 and TRBJ2-2; tentative D call: TRBD2 (6 bases). Between the trimmed V and J ends, which lost 1 base and 2 bases, there was a span of 14 bases. The CDR3 length is 17 residues. Germline CDR1 is PRHDT and CDR2 is FYEKMQ (reference sequence). The CDR3 is CASSLVRGTANTGELFF. CDR3 sequence (DNA): TGTGCCAGCAGCTTAGTTAGAGGGACTGCCAACACCGGGGAGCTGTTTTTT.

This clone was detected only once. The chain links TRBV5-5 to TRBJ1-5; tentatively, D is TRBD1 (5 bases). This CDR3 contains 14 residues. V lost 1 base and J 7 bases, leaving 12 bases between the germline ends. The germline CDR1 and CDR2 sequences are SGHKS and YYEKEE (reference sequence). The CDR3 DNA is TGTGCCAGCAGCTTGTTCGGAGGGGAGCAGCCCCAGCATTTT. As protein: CASSLFGGEQPQHF.

V usage is TRBV9 and J usage is TRBJ2-3; perhaps TRBD2 as D (5 bases). There are 13 residues in the CDR3. V was shortened by 0 bases and J by 5 bases, with 7 bases between the two germline ends. Germline V lookup: CDR1 SGDLS, CDR2 YYNGEE. The CDR3 protein is CASSVGGRDTQYF. The CDR3 DNA reads TGTGCCAGCAGCGTAGGAGGGAGAGATACGCAGTATTTT.

This chain uses TRBV23-1 with TRBJ2-7, with 11 nucleotides matching TRBD1. TRBV23-1 is sorted into the ORF group, with uncertain function. The CDR3 spans 15 residues. The V gene end was trimmed by 1 base and the J gene end by 4 bases; junction bases not matched to a gene: 3. CDR3 sequence reads: CASSQLRDRGYEQYF. The CDR3 DNA sequence: TGCGCCAGCAGTCAATTGCGGGACAGGGGGTACGAGCAGTACTTC.